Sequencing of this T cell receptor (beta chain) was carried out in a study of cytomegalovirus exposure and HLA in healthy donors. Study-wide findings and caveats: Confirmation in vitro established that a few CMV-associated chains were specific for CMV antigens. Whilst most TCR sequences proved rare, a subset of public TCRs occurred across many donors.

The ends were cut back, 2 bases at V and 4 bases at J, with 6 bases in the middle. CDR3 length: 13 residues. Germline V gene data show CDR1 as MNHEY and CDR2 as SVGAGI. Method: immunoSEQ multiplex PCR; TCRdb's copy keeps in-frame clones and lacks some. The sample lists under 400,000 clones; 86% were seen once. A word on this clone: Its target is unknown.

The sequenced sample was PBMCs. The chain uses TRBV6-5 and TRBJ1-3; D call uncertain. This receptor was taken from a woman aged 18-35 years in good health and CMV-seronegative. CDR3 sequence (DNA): TGTGCCAGCAGTTACCTAGAGGGAAACACCATATATTTT. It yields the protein CASSYLEGNTIYF.